The next 15 T cell receptor beta chains were all read from a single sample in a study of cytomegalovirus exposure and HLA in healthy donors. 60 Vbeta and 13 Jbeta primers were used in PCR. Data came from immunoSEQ multiplex PCR; TCRdb stores just in-frame clones and leaves some out. The top ten hold about 5.2% of the sample, which has about 110,000 clones, about 83% seen once. The specimen was PBMCs. The source of these receptors is a female donor in good health and CMV-seropositive.

This chain uses TRBV7-9 with TRBJ1-1, with 9 bases matching TRBD1. CDR1 and CDR2 (germline): SEHNR, FQNEAQ (reference sequence). The CDR3 loop spans 16 amino acids. The trim removed 1 base at V and 6 bases at J, leaving 9 bases unmatched. DNA for the CDR3: TGTGCCAGCAGCTTAGGGCTGGAGGACAGGGGCTCTGAAGCTTTCTTT. Translation gives CASSLGLEDRGSEAFF.

This rearrangement joins TRBV4-3 to TRBJ2-3, with D unresolved. This CDR3 spans 14 amino acids. V was trimmed by 2 bases and J by 6 bases, leaving 12 bases between them. CDR1 and CDR2 (germline): LGHNA, YSLEER. CDR3 region: CASSQRMPRDTQYF. CDR3 nucleotides: TGCGCCAGCAGCCAAAGGATGCCCAGGGATACGCAGTATTTT.

The V gene is TRBV6-1, the J gene TRBJ1-5; TRBD1 might be the D (5 bases). CDR1 is MNHNS and CDR2 is SASEGT in the germline V gene. Trimming took off 6 bases at V and 3 bases at J, with 6 bases between the two ends. The CDR3 is made up of 12 amino acids. This chain's CDR3 is CASRGLNQPQHF. DNA for the CDR3: TGTGCCAGCAGGGGACTCAATCAGCCCCAGCATTTT.

The chain employs TRBV6-1 and TRBJ2-7, with D possibly being TRBD1 (6 bases). The germline V gene has CDR1 MNHNS and CDR2 SASEGT. CDR3 size: 16 residues. V was trimmed by 2 bases and J by 0 bases, leaving 14 bases between them. The CDR3 loop is CASSEYGQLSSYEQYF. The CDR3 bases are TGTGCCAGCAGTGAATATGGACAGTTAAGCTCCTACGAGCAGTACTTC.

This CDR3 is CASSLGGEPLYGYTF. The CDR3 bases are TGTGCCAGCTCCCTGGGAGGAGAACCCCTCTATGGCTACACCTTC. The chain couples TRBV18 to TRBJ1-2; D is unresolved. Germline CDR1 KGHSH, CDR2 LQKENI. CDR3 length: 15 residues. Trimming cost V 6 bases and J 4 bases, with 18 bases left between them.

This clone has more than one count but fewer than ten. The CDR3 DNA sequence: TGTGCCAGCAGTCCGACGGCTTACAGTCAGCAGTACTTC. Translated: CASSPTAYSQQYF. This sequence joins TRBV2 and TRBJ2-7; no clear D. The CDR3 contains 13 residues. Per the germline V gene, CDR1 is SNHLY and CDR2 is FYNNEI. The ends were cut back, 5 bases at V and 8 bases at J, with 16 bases in the middle.

The CDR3 is CASTPQGAGNQPQHF. The CDR3 DNA sequence: TGTGCCAGCACCCCACAGGGGGCCGGCAATCAGCCCCAGCATTTT. This rearrangement joins TRBV2 to TRBJ1-5; 9 positions match TRBD1. The ends lost 7 bases at V and 2 bases at J; junction bases unmatched: 6. The CDR3 is made up of 15 amino acids. CDR1 is SNHLY, CDR2 FYNNEI, per germline.

The genes are TRBV7-2 and TRBJ1-5; D is unresolved. The V gene's germline CDR1 is SGHTA and CDR2 FQGNSA. The CDR3 has 12 amino acids. Trimming left V 4 bases short and J 4 bases short, with 5 bases between. Written as DNA, the CDR3 is TGTGCCAGCAGCTCCCCGAATCAGCCCCAGCATTTT. Translating gives CASSSPNQPQHF. The whole variable domain, filled in from reference TRBV7-2 and TRBJ1-5, reads GAGVSQSPSNKVTEKGKDVELRCDPISGHTALYWYRQSLGQGLEFLIYFQGNSAPDKSGLPSDRFSAERTGGSVSTLTIQRTQQEDSAVYLCASSSPNQPQHFGDGTRLSIL.

V usage is TRBV5-5 and J usage is TRBJ1-5; D unclear. Trimming took off 3 bases at V and 4 bases at J, with 14 bases between the two ends. The CDR3 has 15 residues. Germline CDR1 SGHKS, CDR2 YYEKEE (reference sequence). The CDR3 DNA is TGTGCCAGCAGCTCGGAACCGGGTCTTAATCAGCCCCAGCATTTT. As protein: CASSSEPGLNQPQHF.

CDR3 bases: TGTGCCAGCAGCTCGACCCGGGGAGCAAACACCGGGGAGCTGTTTTTT. Translating gives CASSSTRGANTGELFF. The chain employs TRBV7-2 and TRBJ2-2; weak D call: TRBD2 (5 bases). Germline V gene sequence: CDR1 SGHTA, CDR2 FQGNSA. This CDR3 has 16 residues. V lost 4 bases and J 2 bases, leaving 14 bases between the germline ends. Using reference TRBV7-2 and TRBJ2-2 for the parts outside the CDR3, the full variable domain is GAGVSQSPSNKVTEKGKDVELRCDPISGHTALYWYRQSLGQGLEFLIYFQGNSAPDKSGLPSDRFSAERTGGSVSTLTIQRTQQEDSAVYLCASSSTRGANTGELFFGEGSRLTVL.

The gene calls are TRBV4-2 and TRBJ2-7; 7 bases map to TRBD2. V shed 0 bases, J shed 0 bases, and the junction held 11 bases outside the gene matches. The CDR3 runs to 18 residues. Germline V gives CDR1 LGHNA, CDR2 YNFKEQ. CDR3 region: CASSQDSGLAYSSYEQYF. The DNA for the CDR3 is TGTGCCAGCAGCCAAGATAGCGGGCTAGCGTACAGCTCCTACGAGCAGTACTTC.

J is TRBJ2-4 and V is TRBV14; unclear D gene. The CDR3 runs to 12 residues. From germline, CDR1 is SGHDN and CDR2 FVKESK. The V and J ends lost 0 bases and 13 bases respectively, with 10 bases between them. As DNA, the CDR3 is TGTGCCAGCAGCCAAGATGGTACAGTCCAGTACTTC. It codes for CASSQDGTVQYF.

The J gene is TRBJ1-2, the V gene TRBV19; 11 nucleotides line up with TRBD1. This CDR3 comprises 14 residues. The ends lost 5 bases at V and 5 bases at J; junction bases unmatched: 4. Germline assignment: CDR1 LNHDA and CDR2 SQIVND (reference sequence). CDR3 region: CASSPGTGGYGYTF. In DNA, the CDR3 is TGTGCCAGTAGTCCGGGGACAGGGGGGTATGGCTACACCTTC. The full variable domain, with the rest looked up from reference TRBV19 and TRBJ1-2, is DGGITQSPKYLFRKEGQNVTLSCEQNLNHDAMYWYRQDPGQGLRLIYYSQIVNDFQKGDIAEGYSVSREKKESFPLTVTSAQKNPTAFYLCASSPGTGGYGYTFGSGTRLTVV.

This clone has just one count. The chain carries TRBV30 and TRBJ2-1; the D gene is possibly TRBD2 (6 bases). Per germline, CDR1 GTSNPN and CDR2 SVGIG (reference sequence). The V end was cut by 7 bases, the J end by 15 bases, with 19 bases between. This CDR3 spans 11 amino acids. The CDR3 spells CASKGKGLLFF. CDR3 DNA sequence: TGTGCCTCGAAGGGCAAGGGACTGCTGTTCTTC.

This chain connects TRBV7-2 to TRBJ2-1; possible D gene TRBD2, 5 bases. The CDR3 is 16 amino acids. Germline V lookup: CDR1 SGHTA, CDR2 FQGNSA. V was shortened by 0 bases and J by 3 bases, with 12 bases between the two germline ends. DNA for the CDR3: TGTGCCAGCAGCTTAGCGGCAACTAGTATCTACAATGAGCAGTTCTTC. Its translation is CASSLAATSIYNEQFF.